This T cell receptor (beta chain) comes out of a study of T cell repertoires in cytomegalovirus infection. Study-wide background: CMV epitopes in the study were HLA-C-restricted (recently identified) and HLA-B-restricted (well studied). In public TCR beta signatures, there were indications of both CMV infection and matching HLA type. Study findings and constraints: The ex vivo response was dominated by HLA-C-restricted CMV-specific TCR beta clonotypes.

The CDR3 length is 14 residues. The V and J ends lost 3 bases and 8 bases respectively, with 16 bases between them. TCRdb reanalysed the reads using MiXCR and keeps one entry per CDR3 protein. The sample records under 200,000 distinct CDR3 sequences, roughly 20% being singletons. Worth noting for this clonotype: Its antigen is currently unknown.

The sequence was obtained from a human donor in good health (CMV status not recorded). Some clones in this sample may be carry-over from other donors' samples. The rearrangement uses TRBV12-3 or TRBV12-4 and TRBJ1-2; D ambiguous. Sequenced here: CD8+ T cells from cultured PBMCs, sampled from culture after CMV antigen stimulation. This CDR3 is CASSFGPSGRGYTF. Here the CDR3 DNA reads TGTGCCAGCAGTTTCGGGCCCTCCGGGAGGGGCTACACCTTC.